This T cell receptor (beta chain) was obtained from a study of blood T cell repertoires in COVID-19. Overall study: Samples taken during acute and convalescent COVID-19 were collected in the United States, Italy and Spain. The analysed material was cDNA or gDNA that came from T cells, B-cell-depleted T cells, or PBMCs.

Original processing notes: Amplifying reference gene primers gave estimates of nucleated cell counts. Only in-frame clones appear in the TCRdb table, and some are missing; sequencing was by immunoSEQ multiplex PCR. V, J and clone size were drawn from that table, and D and trimming were deduced from the DNA. Of a few hundred thousand clones listed, less than 90% are singletons. This CDR3 comprises 14 residues. The germline gives CDR1 SGHTA, CDR2 FQGTGA. Trimming removed 4 bases from V and 2 bases from J, with 10 bases in between. The V and J genes are TRBV7-3 and TRBJ2-3; D possibly corresponds to TRBD2 (5 bases). This receptor was identified in a man aged 55 to 70 with acute or convalescent COVID-19. Input material: peripheral blood. The CDR3 loop reads CASSSGLSTDTQYF. The CDR3 nucleotides read TGTGCCAGCAGCTCCGGACTTTCCACAGATACGCAGTATTTT.